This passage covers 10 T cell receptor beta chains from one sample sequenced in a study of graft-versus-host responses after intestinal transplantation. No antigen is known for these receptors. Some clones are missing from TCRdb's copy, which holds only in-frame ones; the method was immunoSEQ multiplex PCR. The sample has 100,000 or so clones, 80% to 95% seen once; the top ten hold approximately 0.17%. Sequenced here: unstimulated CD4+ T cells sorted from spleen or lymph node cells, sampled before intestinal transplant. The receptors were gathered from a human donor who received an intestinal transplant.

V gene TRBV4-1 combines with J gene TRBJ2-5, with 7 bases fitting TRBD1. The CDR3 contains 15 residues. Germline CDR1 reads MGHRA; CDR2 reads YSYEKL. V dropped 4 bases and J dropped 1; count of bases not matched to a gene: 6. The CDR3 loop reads CASSRPGTAQETQYF. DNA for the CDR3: TGCGCCAGCAGCCGGCCCGGGACAGCCCAAGAGACCCAGTACTTC.

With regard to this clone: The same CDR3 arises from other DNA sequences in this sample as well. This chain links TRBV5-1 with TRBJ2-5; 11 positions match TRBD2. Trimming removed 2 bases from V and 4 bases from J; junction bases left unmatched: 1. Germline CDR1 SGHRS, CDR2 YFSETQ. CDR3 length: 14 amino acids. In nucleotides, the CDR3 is TGCGCCAGCAGCTTAGGACTAGCGGGAGAGACCCAGTACTTC. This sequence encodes CASSLGLAGETQYF.

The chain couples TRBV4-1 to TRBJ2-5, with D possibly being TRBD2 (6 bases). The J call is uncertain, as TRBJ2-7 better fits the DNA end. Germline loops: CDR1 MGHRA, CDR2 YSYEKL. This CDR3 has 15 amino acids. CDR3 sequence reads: CASSQEGREPYEQYF. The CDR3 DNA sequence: TGCGCCAGCAGCCAAGAGGGGCGGGAACCCTACGAGCAGTACTTC.

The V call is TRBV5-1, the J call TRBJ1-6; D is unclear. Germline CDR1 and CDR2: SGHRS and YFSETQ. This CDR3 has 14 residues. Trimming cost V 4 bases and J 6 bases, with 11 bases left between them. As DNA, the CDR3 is TGCGCCAGCAGCATAGCCGAAGTTAATTCACCCCTCCACTTT. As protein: CASSIAEVNSPLHF. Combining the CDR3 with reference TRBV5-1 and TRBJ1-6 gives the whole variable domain KAGVTQTPRYLIKTRGQQVTLSCSPISGHRSVSWYQQTPGQGLQFLFEYFSETQRNKGNFPGRFSGRQFSNSRSEMNVSTLELGDSALYLCASSIAEVNSPLHFGNGTRLTVT.

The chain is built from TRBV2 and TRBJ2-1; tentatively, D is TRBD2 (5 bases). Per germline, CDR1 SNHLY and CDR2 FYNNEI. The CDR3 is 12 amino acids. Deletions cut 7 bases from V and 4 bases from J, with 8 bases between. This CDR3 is CASNPGYNEQFF. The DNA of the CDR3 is TGTGCCAGCAACCCGGGGTACAATGAGCAGTTCTTC.

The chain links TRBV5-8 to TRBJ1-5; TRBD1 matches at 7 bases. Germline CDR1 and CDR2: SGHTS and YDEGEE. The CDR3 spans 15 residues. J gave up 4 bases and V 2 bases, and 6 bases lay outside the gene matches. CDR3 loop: CASSFGTVTNQPQHF. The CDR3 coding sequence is TGTGCCAGCAGCTTTGGGACAGTAACTAATCAGCCCCAGCATTTT.

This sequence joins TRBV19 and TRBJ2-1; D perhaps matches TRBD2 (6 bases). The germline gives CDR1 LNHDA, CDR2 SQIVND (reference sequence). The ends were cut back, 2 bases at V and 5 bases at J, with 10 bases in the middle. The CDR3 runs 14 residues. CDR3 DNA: TGTGCCAGTAGTATAAGCGGGCGGGACAATGAGCAGTTCTTC. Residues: CASSISGRDNEQFF. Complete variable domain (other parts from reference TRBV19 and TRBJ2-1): DGGITQSPKYLFRKEGQNVTLSCEQNLNHDAMYWYRQDPGQGLRLIYYSQIVNDFQKGDIAEGYSVSREKKESFPLTVTSAQKNPTAFYLCASSISGRDNEQFFGPGTRLTVL.

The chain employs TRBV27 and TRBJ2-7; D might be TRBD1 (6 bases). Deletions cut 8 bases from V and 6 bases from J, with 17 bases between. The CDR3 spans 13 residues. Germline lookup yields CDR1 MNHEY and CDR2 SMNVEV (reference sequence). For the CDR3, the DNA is TGTGCCAGCCGTCAAACAGGGATCGGCGAGCAGTACTTC. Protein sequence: CASRQTGIGEQYF.

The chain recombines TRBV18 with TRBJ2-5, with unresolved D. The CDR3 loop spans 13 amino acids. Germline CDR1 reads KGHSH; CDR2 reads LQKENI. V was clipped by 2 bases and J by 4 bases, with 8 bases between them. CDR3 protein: CASSPTKLETQYF. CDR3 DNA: TGTGCCAGCTCACCAACTAAGCTAGAGACCCAGTACTTC.

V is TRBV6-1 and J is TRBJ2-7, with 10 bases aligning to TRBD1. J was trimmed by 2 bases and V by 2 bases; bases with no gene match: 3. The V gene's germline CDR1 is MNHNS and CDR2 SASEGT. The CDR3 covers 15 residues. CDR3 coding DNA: TGTGCCAGCAGTGAACCGGGACAGGGGACCTACGAGCAGTACTTC. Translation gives CASSEPGQGTYEQYF.